Listed below are T cell receptor beta chains from one sample, sequenced in a study of T cells after yellow fever vaccination. MiXCR, applied by TCRdb to the 5' RACE reads, yields one record per CDR3 protein. The sample yields some 160,000 distinct CDR3 sequences, around 7.3% seen once. Source: CD4+ T cells sorted from PBMCs, taken 4 to 5 days after the first yellow fever vaccination. These receptors came from a man in his late teens or twenties who received the YFV17D yellow fever vaccine. CDR3s include the opening cysteine and the closing phenylalanine or tryptophan. The D gene is left open where the match is weak. Size is stated for part of the rows, as once, few or many counts, or as a class when the clone is expanded.

TRBJ1-4 many - TRBV7-2 TGTGCCAGCAGCTCAGACATACGTGGAATGGAACTGTTTTTT CASSSDIRGMELFF
TRBJ1-3 few TRBD1 TRBV12-3/TRBV12-4 TGTGCCAGCAGTCTACAGGGGACTGGAAACACCATATATTTT CASSLQGTGNTIYF
TRBJ2-3 - TRBD1 TRBV10-1 TGCGCCAGCAGTGACCAGGGGGCGAGCACAGATACGCAGTATTTT CASSDQGASTDTQYF
TRBJ2-3 few - TRBV19 TGTGCCTGTGGAGTAGATTTTTTTACAGATACGCAGTATTTT CACGVDFFTDTQYF
TRBJ1-1 many - TRBV11-1 TGTGCCAGCAGCCTTATGGACAAATTGAACACTGAAGCTTTCTTT CASSLMDKLNTEAFF
TRBJ2-1 many - TRBV7-9 TGTGCCAGCAGCTTATTTCGGGTAGAGGGTGAGCAGTTCTTC CASSLFRVEGEQFF
TRBJ2-4 - TRBD2 TRBV4-3 TGCGCCAGCAGCCTTGGACTAGCGGGGGGACTAGCCAAAAACATTCAGTACTTC CASSLGLAGGLAKNIQYF
TRBJ2-7 many - TRBV7-2 TGTGCCAGCAGCTCCTGGCGGCCAGGGGACTACGAGCAGTACTTC CASSSWRPGDYEQYF
TRBJ2-7 many - TRBV5-1 TGCGCCAGCAGCTTGCAGTCAACTTGGGCTAACGAGCAGTACTTC CASSLQSTWANEQYF
TRBJ2-5 many - TRBV20-1 TGCAGTGCCCCCCTCCCGACTGTAGCAGAGGAGACCCAGTACTTC CSAPLPTVAEETQYF
TRBJ1-2 many TRBD1 TRBV28 TGTGCCAGCAGTTCCTCCGGGACAGGGGATTATGGCTACACCTTC CASSSSGTGDYGYTF
TRBJ1-2 few TRBD1 TRBV7-8 TGTGCCAGCAGCTTAGCAGTACAGGGGACCCTGAGGAGCTATGGCTACACCTTC CASSLAVQGTLRSYGYTF
TRBJ1-2 - TRBD1 TRBV18 TGTGCCAGCTCAACGGACAGGATGGGCTATGGCTACACCTTC CASSTDRMGYGYTF
TRBJ1-5 many - TRBV5-6 TGTGCCAGCAGCTTGTACGGGACTTGGGGCAATCAGCCCCAGCATTTT CASSLYGTWGNQPQHF
TRBJ2-2 many TRBD1 TRBV12-3/TRBV12-4 TGTGCCAGCAGTAAGCCGGGACAGGGGGCGCGGACCGGGGAGCTGTTTTTT CASSKPGQGARTGELFF
TRBJ2-1 few TRBD1 TRBV10-2 TGCGCCAGCAGATCCCGGGACAGGGGGGTATGGGAGCAGTTCTTC CASRSRDRGVWEQFF
TRBJ1-5 many - TRBV7-9 TGTGCCAGCAGCTTAGGGGCAGGGGCCAATCAGCCCCAGCATTTT CASSLGAGANQPQHF
TRBJ2-1 - - TRBV5-1 TGCGCCAGCAGCTCCGGGACCAACAATGAGCAGTTCTTC CASSSGTNNEQFF
TRBJ2-3 many - TRBV12-3/TRBV12-4 TGTGCCAGCAGTCTTCAGGGGGATACGCAGTATTTT CASSLQGDTQYF
TRBJ2-5 many TRBD1 TRBV12-5 TGTGCTAGTGGTTTGGGGGACAGTACCCAAGAGACCCAGTACTTC CASGLGDSTQETQYF
TRBJ2-5 many TRBD2 TRBV5-1 TGCGCCAGCAGCTTGCCTAGCGGGGGGGGAAAAGAGACCCAGTACTTC CASSLPSGGGKETQYF
TRBJ2-3 - TRBD1 TRBV24-1 TGTGCCACCAGTGTAAGGACAGGGGGCGTAGATACGCAGTATTTT CATSVRTGGVDTQYF
TRBJ2-4 few TRBD1 TRBV6-5 TGTGCCAGCAGCCTCCTCGGACAGGGTGGCAAAAACATTCAGTACTTC CASSLLGQGGKNIQYF
TRBJ1-2 many - TRBV6-1 TGTGCCAGCAGTCCTTTCCAGGAACTCTATGGCTACACCTTC CASSPFQELYGYTF
TRBJ1-4 - - TRBV5-5 TGTGCCAGCAGCCTTATCGCCGAAAAACTGTTTTTT CASSLIAEKLFF
TRBJ1-5 few - TRBV27 TGTGCCAGCAGTTTACGGGGGGGTGGCAATCAGCCCCAGCATTTT CASSLRGGGNQPQHF
TRBJ1-5 many - TRBV12-3/TRBV12-4 TGTGCCAGCAGTTTAAGGCAGGGAAGCAATCAGCCCCAGCATTTT CASSLRQGSNQPQHF
TRBJ2-3 many - TRBV12-3/TRBV12-4 TGTGCCAGCAGTGTCACGGCTAGCACAGATACGCAGTATTTT CASSVTASTDTQYF
TRBJ1-5 many - TRBV27 TGTGCCAGCGGGACACACGGACATCAGCCCCAGCATTTT CASGTHGHQPQHF
TRBJ2-2 many - TRBV2 TGTGCCAGCAACTGGATTACCAGTGCCGGGGAGCTGTTTTTT CASNWITSAGELFF
TRBJ1-2 many - TRBV5-1 TGCGCCAGCAGCTTCATTGCAGGGGCTAACTATGGCTACACCTTC CASSFIAGANYGYTF
TRBJ1-2 few - TRBV11-1 TGTGCCAGCAGCTCCCCGGCCATGGACAGCTCCTCCCCCTATGGCTACACCTTC CASSSPAMDSSSPYGYTF
TRBJ1-2 many TRBD1 TRBV11-2 TGTGCCAGCAGCCCACTAGGTGGGCACAGGGGGCGGGACGGCTACACCTTC CASSPLGGHRGRDGYTF
TRBJ1-1 many - TRBV27 TGTGCCAGCAGACCGATCAGGGTTCGAAACACTGAAGCTTTCTTT CASRPIRVRNTEAFF
TRBJ1-4 many TRBD1 TRBV7-9 TGTGCCAGCAGCTCGTTGACAGGGCGAAGTGAAAAACTGTTTTTT CASSSLTGRSEKLFF
TRBJ2-5 many - TRBV9 TGTGCCAGCAGCGTTTCCCCCATGACCCAAGAGACCCAGTACTTC CASSVSPMTQETQYF
TRBJ2-1 - TRBD2 TRBV20-1 TGCAGTGCTAGATCCCCCCCTAGGGGGCGGGGGGGCCCGTCCTACAATGAGCAGTTCTTC CSARSPPRGRGGPSYNEQFF
TRBJ1-1 many - TRBV5-1 TGCGCCAGCAGCCCTGCCCTCTCCCCCACCTTGAACACTGAAGCTTTCTTT CASSPALSPTLNTEAFF
TRBJ2-1 few - TRBV5-6 TGTGCCAGCAGCTCGCTCGGGGTTGAGCAGTTCTTC CASSSLGVEQFF
TRBJ2-1 - TRBD1 TRBV6-4 TGTGCCAGCAGTCCCAAACAGGGACAGGGGGCCAATGAGCAGTTCTTC CASSPKQGQGANEQFF
TRBJ2-2 many TRBD1 TRBV7-2 TGTGCCAGCAGCGGCCAGGACAGGGAGTACGGGGAGCTGTTTTTT CASSGQDREYGELFF
TRBJ2-2 many TRBD2 TRBV7-2 TGTGCCAGCAGCTTAATGGTGGGACTAGCCGGGGAGCTGTTTTTT CASSLMVGLAGELFF
TRBJ1-4 few TRBD1 TRBV6-5 TGTGCCAGCAGTTACACGCCACAGGGGGCAAAACTGTTTTTT CASSYTPQGAKLFF
TRBJ1-1 many - TRBV5-1 TGCGCCAGCAGCGGGGGATCGGTAGTCAATATGAACACTGAAGCTTTCTTT CASSGGSVVNMNTEAFF
TRBJ2-7 many TRBD2 TRBV4-3 TGCGCCAGCAGCCAAGATTGGGGGGGGAGCTCCTACGAGCAGTACTTC CASSQDWGGSSYEQYF
TRBJ2-1 few - TRBV27 TGTGCCAGCAGCTTTGGAGGGGGCTCCTACAATGAGCAGTTCTTC CASSFGGGSYNEQFF
TRBJ2-5 few - TRBV5-1 TGCGCCAGCAGCTTAGCGACAGGACGACTTTGGTCCCAGTACTTC CASSLATGRLWSQYF
TRBJ2-3 - TRBD2 TRBV7-6 TGTGACAGCAGCGGCGGGGGGCGCGAATGGACAGATACGCAGTATTTT CDSSGGGREWTDTQYF